This T cell receptor (beta chain) was sequenced for a study of blood T cell repertoires in COVID-19. At the level of the study: Acute and convalescent COVID-19 samples came from the United States, Italy and Spain. PBMCs, B-cell-depleted T cells, or T cells were the source of the cDNA or gDNA that made up the material.

V gave up 3 bases and J gave up 3 bases, with 9 bases separating them. The CDR3 consists of 13 residues. CDR1 is GTSNPN and CDR2 is SVGIG in the germline V gene (reference sequence). Here immunoSEQ multiplex PCR was the method, and the copy in TCRdb shows in-frame clones only, minus some. This sample has 400,000 to 500,000 clones; roughly 84% occur once, and the top ten carry roughly 1.4%. This rearrangement joins TRBV30 to TRBJ1-5, with D perhaps TRBD1 (6 bases). Sequenced input: PBMCs or T cells enriched from blood (not recorded which). The receptor was isolated from a woman between 18 and 29 years old who had been exposed to COVID-19. The DNA for the CDR3 is TGTGCCTGGAGCCGGGGGGCCAATCAGCCCCAGCATTTT. Translated: CAWSRGANQPQHF.